Each of the 30 T cell receptor beta chains below was sequenced from the same sample in a study of cytomegalovirus exposure and HLA in healthy donors. Vbeta (60) and Jbeta (13) primers were used in the PCR. Profiled with immunoSEQ multiplex PCR; TCRdb holds only in-frame clones, not every one. The sample table includes 100,000 to 150,000 clones. Sequenced: PBMCs. Receptor source: a man aged 35 to 55 in good health and CMV-seronegative.

The rearrangement joins TRBV5-1 to TRBJ1-1, with no clear D. CDR3 length: 16 residues. The V gene's germline CDR1 is SGHRS and CDR2 YFSETQ. V lost 0 bases to trimming and J lost 1 base, with 13 bases between them. The DNA for the CDR3 is TGCGCCAGCAGCTTGGTTGAGGGATTTACGAACACTGAAGCTTTCTTT. Amino acids: CASSLVEGFTNTEAFF.

The chain has TRBV11-3 and TRBJ2-5; 8 nucleotides line up with TRBD1. V lost 5 bases to trimming and J lost 0 bases; unmatched junction nucleotides: 8. Germline V gives CDR1 SGHNT, CDR2 YENEEA. CDR3 length equals 16 residues. The CDR3 loop reads CASSPDRGPNQETQYF. CDR3 sequence (DNA): TGTGCCAGCAGCCCTGACAGGGGCCCGAACCAAGAGACCCAGTACTTC.

The chain couples TRBV7-9 to TRBJ2-1, with D perhaps TRBD1 (5 bases). Germline V lookup: CDR1 SEHNR, CDR2 FQNEAQ (reference sequence). Trimming took 4 bases from V and 10 from J, leaving 17 bases between them. The CDR3 loop spans 14 amino acids. The CDR3 sequence: CASSYGAGWAEQFF. The DNA of the CDR3 is TGTGCCAGCAGCTATGGGGCAGGGTGGGCGGAGCAGTTCTTC. Supplemented by reference TRBV7-9 and TRBJ2-1, the full variable domain reads DTGVSQNPRHKITKRGQNVTFRCDPISEHNRLYWYRQTLGQGPEFLTYFQNEAQLEKSRLLSDRFSAERPKGSFSTLEIQRTEQGDSAMYLCASSYGAGWAEQFFGPGTRLTVL.

The chain links TRBV10-3 to TRBJ1-3, with D possibly TRBD1 on 6 matching bases. V lost 10 bases to trimming and J lost 0 bases, with 10 bases between them. The CDR3 consists of 13 residues. Germline V gene data show CDR1 as ENHRY and CDR2 as SYGVKD. CDR3 coding DNA: TGTGCCACCTGGACAGACTCTGGAAACACCATATATTTT. Encoded protein: CATWTDSGNTIYF.

The rearrangement uses TRBV19 and TRBJ1-2; 10 bases align to TRBD1. Per the germline V gene, CDR1 is LNHDA and CDR2 is SQIVND (reference sequence). V lost 2 bases, J lost 5 bases, and 5 bases stayed unmatched. This CDR3 is 15 amino acids long. The CDR3 DNA reads as TGTGCCAGTAGTATATCGACAGGGGGCCGGTATGGCTACACCTTC. It translates to CASSISTGGRYGYTF.

The genes are TRBV10-3 and TRBJ2-3; the match to TRBD1 covers 7 bases. CDR1 and CDR2 (germline): ENHRY, SYGVKD. Trimming took 6 bases from V and 0 from J; bases not matched to a gene: 6. CDR3 size: 15 residues. CDR3 protein: CAIRGNRGSTDTQYF. CDR3 nucleotide sequence: TGTGCCATCAGGGGTAACAGGGGTAGCACAGATACGCAGTATTTT.

The chain couples TRBV18 to TRBJ1-1; 7 positions match TRBD1. CDR3 length: 18 residues. Per germline, CDR1 KGHSH and CDR2 LQKENI. The V gene end was trimmed by 6 bases and the J gene end by 0 bases; junction bases not matched to a gene: 16. The CDR3 is CASSLKGTAQGMNTEAFF. CDR3 nucleotide sequence: TGTGCCAGCTCCCTTAAAGGGACAGCTCAGGGGATGAACACTGAAGCTTTCTTT.

V usage is TRBV5-1 and J usage is TRBJ2-3, with D uncertain. V was clipped by 0 bases and J by 3 bases, with 8 bases between them. CDR1 and CDR2 (germline): SGHRS, YFSETQ. This CDR3 region has 14 residues. In DNA, the CDR3 is TGCGCCAGCAGCTTGGATCCAGGTACAGATACGCAGTATTTT. Residues: CASSLDPGTDTQYF.

About this clone: Other DNA sequences within the sample encode an identical CDR3. This sequence joins TRBV28 and TRBJ2-7; 7 nucleotides agree with TRBD1. J lost 0 bases, V lost 3 bases, and 2 bases had no gene match. The V gene's germline CDR1 is MDHEN and CDR2 SYDVKM. CDR3 length equals 14 residues. Here the CDR3 reads CASSFRGSSYEQYF. DNA for the CDR3: TGTGCCAGCAGTTTCAGGGGGAGCTCCTACGAGCAGTACTTC.

The V gene is TRBV6-1, the J gene TRBJ1-5; tentatively, D is TRBD1 (6 bases). The CDR3 sequence is 15 residues long. The V gene's germline CDR1 is MNHNS and CDR2 SASEGT. Trimming left V 7 bases short and J 8 bases short, with 21 bases between. CDR3: CASMGEMGGQKPQHF. DNA for the CDR3: TGTGCCAGCATGGGAGAAATGGGGGGGCAAAAGCCCCAGCATTTT.

The V gene is TRBV18, the J gene TRBJ2-7, with a possible D match to TRBD2 (5 bases). The CDR3 totals 14 residues. Per germline, CDR1 KGHSH and CDR2 LQKENI. Trimming stripped 4 bases from V and 0 bases from J, with 10 bases between. CDR3 sequence (DNA): TGTGCCAGCTCACAACTGACTAACTCCTACGAGCAGTACTTC. Amino acid sequence: CASSQLTNSYEQYF.

The chain employs TRBV30 and TRBJ2-5, with TRBD2 matching 12 bases. This CDR3 region has 14 residues. V lost 4 bases to trimming and J lost 5 bases; unmatched junction nucleotides: 5. CDR1 GTSNPN and CDR2 SVGIG come from the germline V gene (reference sequence). The CDR3 DNA sequence: TGTGCCTGGACCCCTAGCGGGAGGGGGGAGACCCAGTACTTC. As protein: CAWTPSGRGETQYF. Drawing the rest from reference TRBV30 and TRBJ2-5, the complete variable domain is SQTIHQWPATLVQPVGSPLSLECTVEGTSNPNLYWYRQAAGRGLQLLFYSVGIGQISSEVPQNLSASRPQDRQFILSSKKLLLSDSGFYLCAWTPSGRGETQYFGPGTRLLVL.

The V gene is TRBV28, the J gene TRBJ1-5, with 10 bases fitting TRBD1. This CDR3 has 15 amino acids. CDR1 MDHEN and CDR2 SYDVKM come from the germline V gene. Trimming took 5 bases from V and 4 from J; bases not matched to a gene: 5. The CDR3, as DNA: TGTGCCAGCAGTCTAAGACAGGGGGCGAATCAGCCCCAGCATTTT. Protein product: CASSLRQGANQPQHF.

The J gene is TRBJ2-1, the V gene TRBV9; no clear D gene. The CDR3 totals 15 residues. Deletions cut 7 bases from V and 2 bases from J, with 16 bases between. CDR1 SGDLS and CDR2 YYNGEE come from the germline V gene. The CDR3 DNA reads TGTGCCAGCGATCCCGGCGGAAATCCCTACAATGAGCAGTTCTTC. The encoded protein is CASDPGGNPYNEQFF.

The chain carries TRBV10-2 and TRBJ1-2, with 7 nucleotides matching TRBD1. V lost 0 bases to trimming and J lost 4 bases; unmatched junction nucleotides: 5. This CDR3 has 15 residues. Germline V CDR1 and CDR2: WSHSY, SAAADI. The CDR3 nucleotides read TGCGCCAGCAGTGAGTCCGGGACAGTCGGCTATGGCTACACCTTC. Translated: CASSESGTVGYGYTF.

The chain employs TRBV5-1 and TRBJ1-1, with 9 bases aligning to TRBD1. Germline CDR1 SGHRS, CDR2 YFSETQ. Trimming took 4 bases from V and 3 from J; bases not matched to a gene: 7. The CDR3 runs 15 residues. DNA for the CDR3: TGCGCCAGCAGCGAGCCGGGACAGGGCTACACTGAAGCTTTCTTT. It codes for CASSEPGQGYTEAFF.

The chain employs TRBV5-1 and TRBJ2-5; 13 bases are shared with TRBD2. The CDR3 has 16 amino acids. Unmatched junction bases numbered 8, after V lost 4 bases and J lost 5 bases. Germline loops: CDR1 SGHRS, CDR2 YFSETQ. CDR3 DNA: TGCGCCAGCAGCCCGGGCCCACTAGCGGGAGGGGAGACCCAGTACTTC. Protein product: CASSPGPLAGGETQYF.

This sequence joins TRBV27 and TRBJ2-7; 8 bases match TRBD2. Looked up from germline, CDR1 is MNHEY and CDR2 is SMNVEV (reference sequence). The V and J ends lost 2 bases and 3 bases, in that order; junction bases with no gene match: 3. This CDR3 is built from 14 residues. CDR3 bases: TGTGCCAGCAGTTTAAAGCGGGGGTTCTACGAGCAGTACTTC. It yields the protein CASSLKRGFYEQYF.

V usage is TRBV28 and J usage is TRBJ2-1; TRBD2 aligns across 9 bases. The germline V gene has CDR1 MDHEN and CDR2 SYDVKM. J gave up 7 bases and V 3 bases, and 7 bases lay outside the gene matches. The CDR3 is 15 residues long. The chain's CDR3 is CASSFGAGGRNEQFF. The CDR3 DNA is TGTGCCAGCAGTTTCGGAGCGGGAGGTCGGAATGAGCAGTTCTTC.

The chain recombines TRBV6-1 with TRBJ2-7, with D unclear. Deletions cut 2 bases from V and 3 bases from J, with 8 bases between. The CDR3 contains 13 residues. Germline V gene lookup returns CDR1 MNHNS and CDR2 SASEGT. The CDR3 sequence: CASSEMGFYEQYF. CDR3 in DNA: TGTGCCAGCAGTGAAATGGGCTTCTACGAGCAGTACTTC.

The chain uses TRBV7-3 and TRBJ2-7, with D possibly TRBD1 on 5 matching bases. The V end lost 1 base, the J end lost 7 bases, and 17 bases lay between the germline ends. CDR3 length: 15 amino acids. Per the germline V gene, CDR1 is SGHTA and CDR2 is FQGTGA. The CDR3 loop is CASSLSRIGEGEQYF. In DNA, the CDR3 is TGTGCCAGCAGCTTAAGCCGTATAGGGGAAGGGGAGCAGTACTTC.

V and J are TRBV6-5 and TRBJ2-7; 11 bases are shared with TRBD1. CDR3 length: 12 residues. V lost 10 bases to trimming and J lost 5 bases; unmatched junction nucleotides: 4. Germline CDR1 reads MNHEY; CDR2 reads SVGAGI. The CDR3 DNA reads as TGTGCCACCAGGACAGGGGGCAACGAGCAGTACTTC. It yields the protein CATRTGGNEQYF.

The V gene is TRBV28, the J gene TRBJ2-7; the D gene is possibly TRBD1 (6 bases). Germline values: CDR1 MDHEN, CDR2 SYDVKM. CDR3 length: 13 residues. The V and J ends lost 5 bases and 2 bases respectively, with 10 bases between them. CDR3 sequence reads: CASSISGAYEQYF. For the CDR3, the DNA is TGTGCCAGCAGTATATCAGGGGCCTACGAGCAGTACTTC.

The chain links TRBV12-5 to TRBJ1-1; possibly TRBD1 for D (6 bases). The CDR3 consists of 15 residues. Trimming took off 6 bases at V and 5 bases at J, with 19 bases between the two ends. Germline V gives CDR1 LGHNT, CDR2 FRNRAP. For the CDR3, the DNA is TGTGCTAGTGGCCCTAACAGGGTAACTGGGACTGAAGCTTTCTTT. Amino acid sequence: CASGPNRVTGTEAFF.

The V call is TRBV6-1, the J call TRBJ1-5; TRBD1 agrees at 7 bases. CDR1 and CDR2 from the germline V gene are MNHNS and SASEGT. The CDR3 covers 16 residues. Trimming at V came to 3 bases and at J to 2 bases, leaving 7 bases not matched to a gene. CDR3 amino acids: CASSDPQGDGNQPQHF. The CDR3 nucleotides read TGTGCCAGCAGTGACCCGCAGGGGGATGGCAATCAGCCCCAGCATTTT.

The gene calls are TRBV18 and TRBJ2-5, with D possibly matching TRBD2 (5 bases). CDR1 is KGHSH and CDR2 is LQKENI in the germline V gene. CDR3 length equals 14 residues. The ends were cut back, 2 bases at V and 5 bases at J, with 12 bases in the middle. The CDR3 loop reads CASSPSGVGETQYF. The CDR3, as DNA: TGTGCCAGCTCACCATCCGGGGTGGGGGAGACCCAGTACTTC.

The CDR3 coding sequence is TGTGCCAGCAGTTTATACAGGGGATCTGAAGCTTTCTTT. Its protein is CASSLYRGSEAFF. The chain joins TRBV27 to TRBJ1-1; 7 bases are shared with TRBD1. Germline CDR1 and CDR2: MNHEY and SMNVEV (reference sequence). This CDR3 contains 13 residues. The V segment lost 1 base and the J segment 6 bases; nucleotides outside the gene matches: 2.

J is TRBJ1-5 and V is TRBV19; a weak D match, TRBD1 (5 bases). The CDR3 runs to 14 residues. V lost 3 bases and J 0 bases, leaving 6 bases between the germline ends. The germline V gene has CDR1 LNHDA and CDR2 SQIVND (reference sequence). CDR3 nucleotide sequence: TGTGCCAGTAGTATCAGGGATAGCAATCAGCCCCAGCATTTT. It yields the protein CASSIRDSNQPQHF.

V and J are TRBV11-2 and TRBJ2-1, with D perhaps matching TRBD2 (5 bases). Trimming cost V 5 bases and J 5 bases, with 16 bases left between them. Per the germline V gene, CDR1 is SGHAT and CDR2 is FQNNGV. CDR3 length: 15 amino acids. CDR3 sequence: CASSGEWGVHNEQFF. The CDR3 DNA is TGTGCCAGCAGCGGTGAATGGGGAGTACACAATGAGCAGTTCTTC.

This chain uses TRBV27 with TRBJ2-4, with 8 bases identical to TRBD2. The CDR3 has 14 amino acids. Germline V gene data show CDR1 as MNHEY and CDR2 as SMNVEV (reference sequence). Trimming at V came to 6 bases and at J to 2 bases, leaving 3 bases not matched to a gene. CDR3 nucleotide sequence: TGTGCCAGCAGGGGACTAGGAACCAAAAACATTCAGTACTTC. This encodes CASRGLGTKNIQYF.